This T cell receptor (beta chain) is from a study of shared clonotypes between healthy human individuals. CDR1 SGDLS and CDR2 YYNGEE come from the germline V gene. There are 14 residues in the CDR3. Unmatched junction bases numbered 7, after V lost 7 bases and J lost 4 bases. Regarding this clone: What it binds is unknown.

Source study methods: Junction-only sequences produced by ImmunoSEQ had no quality scores, so filtering differed. Using immunoSEQ multiplex PCR, the repertoire was profiled, and TCRdb retains in-frame clones only, with some absent. V and J calls and clone size are those listed in that table; D and trimming were worked out from the DNA. The sample holds approximately 1,500,000 clones, about 98% seen once. Study-wide results and limits: Between a few donors, naive CD4 clonotypes were shared at a level of about 5%.

Sequenced sample: naive CD4+ T cells sorted from blood. Subset meaning: CD45RA+ positively selected. The sequence came from a man younger than 45 in good health. The rearrangement uses TRBV9 and TRBJ2-2; 7 positions agree with TRBD2. For the CDR3, the DNA is TGTGCCAGCGGGGAGGGTAGGAGCACCGGGGAGCTGTTTTTT. Translated: CASGEGRSTGELFF. The complete variable domain, with remaining parts taken from reference TRBV9 and TRBJ2-2, reads DSGVTQTPKHLITATGQRVTLRCSPRSGDLSVYWYQQSLDQGLQFLIQYYNGEERAKGNILERFSAQQFPDLHSELNLSSLELGDSALYFCASGEGRSTGELFFGEGSRLTVL.